This T cell receptor beta chain was profiled in a study of blood T cell repertoires in COVID-19. Overall study context: The origin of the acute and convalescent COVID-19 samples was the United States, Italy and Spain. PBMCs, B-cell-depleted T cells, or T cells provided the cDNA or gDNA that made up the material.

In the authors' methods: Estimation of nucleated cell counts relied on the amplification of reference gene primers. The repertoire was sequenced with immunoSEQ multiplex PCR; TCRdb's copy has only in-frame clones and lacks some. V and J calls and clone size come straight from that table; D and trimming were deduced from the DNA. Of 280,000 or so clones listed, approximately 85% are singletons. This CDR3 is 15 amino acids long. Germline-derived CDR1 and CDR2 are SGHVS and FQNEAQ. Trimming pared 5 bases from V and 1 base from J, leaving 14 bases between. The material sequenced was peripheral blood. This sequence originates from a man aged 18-30 years with active or convalescent COVID-19. The chain is built from TRBV7-8 and TRBJ1-1, with TRBD1 as a possible D gene (6 bases). CDR3 sequence: CASSPRTAGNTEAFF. CDR3 DNA sequence: TGTGCCAGCAGCCCACGGACAGCAGGGAACACTGAAGCTTTCTTT.